This TCR beta chain originates from a study of CXCR3-negative and CXCR3-positive naive CD8 T cells. General study results and limits: Naive subsets did not differ in surface CD5, and TRB CDR3 properties served to infer TCR strength.

Details on this clonotype: No antigen is known for it.

CDR3 length: 15 amino acids. Germline V CDR1 and CDR2: SNHLY, FYNNEI. TRB cDNA was prepared as libraries by UMI-labeled 5' RACE. TCRdb re-called the 5' RACE reads and catalogs CDR3 proteins one per entry, DNA excluded. Recorded for this sample: several thousand distinct CDR3 sequences. Definition of naive CD8+ T cells rested on a CD45RO-CCR7+CD27+CD95- profile. This clonotype was obtained from a human donor in good health. Some clones in this sample may be carry-over from other donors' samples. The sequenced sample was naive CXCR3- CD8+ T cells from blood. Indicated subset: CD45RO-CCR7+CD27+CD95- naive CD8+ T cells lacking CXCR3 (TNR3-). The chain carries TRBV2 and TRBJ2-1; the TCRdb call, TRBD1, lacks DNA for checking. The CDR3 reads CASTKDPGFVDEQFF.